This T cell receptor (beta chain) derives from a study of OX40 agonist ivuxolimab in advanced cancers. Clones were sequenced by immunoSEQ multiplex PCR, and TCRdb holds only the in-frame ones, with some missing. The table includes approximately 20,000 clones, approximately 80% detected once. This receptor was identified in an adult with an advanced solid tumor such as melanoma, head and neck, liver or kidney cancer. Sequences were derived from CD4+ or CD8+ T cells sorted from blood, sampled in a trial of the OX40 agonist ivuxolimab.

The CDR3 bases are TGCGCCAGCAGCCAAGCCACAGATACGCAGTATTTT. Translating gives CASSQATDTQYF. J is TRBJ2-3 and V is TRBV4-3; unclear D gene. Germline V gene sequence: CDR1 LGHNA, CDR2 YSLEER. V was trimmed by 1 base and J by 2 bases, leaving 1 base between them. This CDR3 is 12 amino acids long.